These 3 T cell receptor beta chains were sequenced from one sample in a study of control samples from healthy donors and cancer patients. Profiling relied on immunoSEQ multiplex PCR, and the TCRdb table lists in-frame clones only, not all of them. This table holds around 26,000 clones, 82% found once. Sequenced sample: PBMCs. These receptors originate from a man in his 60s with colorectal cancer.

The chain has TRBV9 and TRBJ1-2; no clear D. V was trimmed by 0 bases and J by 1 base, leaving 10 bases between them. The CDR3 loop spans 15 amino acids. Germline loops: CDR1 SGDLS, CDR2 YYNGEE. CDR3 bases: TGTGCCAGCAGCGTAGAACCGACAATTAACTATGGCTACACCTTC. Protein product: CASSVEPTINYGYTF.

This clone was detected once. CDR3 sequence: CASSYTTEAFF. The CDR3 DNA sequence: TGTGCCAGCAGTTATACCACTGAAGCTTTCTTT. V and J are TRBV6-6 and TRBJ1-1; D is unresolved. V was cut by 3 bases and J by 4 bases, with 3 bases left in between. Germline values: CDR1 MNHNY, CDR2 SVGAGI (reference sequence). The CDR3 sequence is 11 residues long.

The rearrangement links TRBV6-5 to TRBJ2-5, with a possible D match to TRBD2 (5 bases). Germline assignment: CDR1 MNHEY and CDR2 SVGAGI. V was cut by 3 bases and J by 2 bases, with 10 bases left in between. The CDR3 loop spans 14 amino acids. The CDR3 spells CASSYGPGQETQYF. CDR3 sequence (DNA): TGTGCCAGCAGTTATGGTCCGGGGCAAGAGACCCAGTACTTC.